This T cell receptor beta chain was captured in a study of blood T cell repertoires in COVID-19. Whole-study context: Samples taken during acute and convalescent COVID-19 were collected in the United States, Italy and Spain. PBMCs, B-cell-depleted T cells, or T cells provided the cDNA or gDNA that made up the material.

Under the authors' procedure: For nucleated cells, counts were estimated from reference gene primer amplification. The repertoire was sequenced with immunoSEQ multiplex PCR; TCRdb's copy has only in-frame clones and lacks some. V and J calls and clone size are as listed in that table; D and trimming were resolved from the DNA. The table lists tens of thousands of clones, just under 85% of them singletons. This clone has more than one count but fewer than ten. Sequencing used peripheral blood. The sequence derives from a man aged 45 to 65 with acute or convalescent COVID-19.

In DNA, the CDR3 is TGTGCCAGTAGTACAGGGTCCCCTGGAGGCTACACCTTC. Protein: CASSTGSPGGYTF. The chain uses TRBV19 and TRBJ1-2; maybe TRBD1 (5 bases). The CDR3 is 13 amino acids. Trimming shortened V by 4 bases and J by 8 bases, and 14 bases separated the two germline ends. The germline gives CDR1 LNHDA, CDR2 SQIVND (reference sequence).